This note documents a single TCR beta chain sequence. This clone's antigen is unknown. The sample holds no much larger clone one base away, and base qualities are not on file. Donors formed part of the validation cohort, which comprised 120 or so subjects and was distinct from the first cohort of 690 or so subjects. CDR1 and CDR2 are drawn from the germline V gene: MNHEY, SVGAGI. The CDR3 runs 13 residues from the cysteine to the phenylalanine. Only CDR3 DNA remains: 39 bases, in frame from the first base. Trimming accounts for 6 bases at V and 3 bases at J, while the number of junction bases matched to no gene is 4. The data stem from a study of cytomegalovirus exposure and HLA in healthy donors (dated by TCRdb to 2017 to 2019). Background for the entire study: The roughly 670 repertoires of the first cohort and the roughly 120 validation repertoires were produced on the same platform, according to a later analysis. The aim of the study was to test whether cataloging public T cell receptors could identify signatures of past pathogen exposure. Along with the roughly 670-subject first cohort, a separate validation cohort of about 110 different subjects was used. To predict cytomegalovirus infection status, the study brought together high-throughput TCR immunosequencing, statistical association of individual TCRs with disease status, and machine learning.

The full study reports these points: The study gave a list of 150 to 200 TCR beta chains associated with cytomegalovirus. Subsequent analysis determined that TCRs grouped into clusters in the first cohort also showed a tendency toward co-occurrence across the approximately 120 validation repertoires, and 94% of cluster scores exceeded 0. A few of the identified cytomegalovirus-associated TCR beta chains were confirmed in vitro to be specific for cytomegalovirus antigens. Across donors, most TCR sequences were observed very rarely, whereas some public TCRs were present in many individuals. The authors suggested that the approach could potentially be extended to other disease states and immunological phenotypes. All 120 repertoires were used to score co-occurrence in the validation cohort in a later analysis, because that analysis had no HLA typing for the cohort. The classifier was reported to diagnose cytomegalovirus status with high specificity and sensitivity in both the original cohort and the validation cohort.

Libraries were made using the immunoSEQ multiplex PCR assay. The authors' analysis ran thus. A statistical classification framework was developed to diagnose cytomegalovirus status using the catalog of TCR beta chain sequences. The table was pulled from immuneACCESS by TCRdb, which kept in-frame rearrangements only. Such tables lose some clones; where checked, under half of the loss comes from unresolved V genes, and the rest has no known cause. V and J calls plus clone size are reproduced from that table; the DNA served to infer D and trimming. The sample contains about 300,000 clones, around 89% of them found a single time. The top ten hold roughly 0.93% of the sample.

This receptor was identified in a woman between 18 and 29 years old in good health and CMV-seronegative. The sample consisted of PBMCs. Recombination joined TRBV6-5 with TRBJ1-2, and 7 junction bases match TRBD1. The CDR3 region has the sequence CASSRRGDYGYTF. The DNA sequence reads TGTGCCAGCAGCCGCAGGGGGGACTATGGCTACACCTTC.